What follows are 12 T cell receptor beta chains derived from one specimen sequenced in a study of cytomegalovirus exposure and HLA in healthy donors (dated by TCRdb to 2016 to 2017). Library preparation used the immunoSEQ multiplex PCR assay. The multiplex PCR relied on a mix of 60 forward primers for TCR Vbeta segments and 13 reverse primers for TCR Jbeta segments. TCRdb's version of the immuneACCESS table is confined to in-frame rearrangements and falls short of the full clone set. An unresolved V gene accounts for under half of the shortfall where checked; the remainder is of unknown origin. Counted in this sample were over 150,000 clones; roughly two thirds of them appeared once. Jointly, the top ten make up about 3% of the sample. Material for sequencing was PBMCs. These receptors were obtained from a woman in her thirties or forties in good health and CMV-seropositive.

The chain links TRBV10-3 to TRBJ2-1; D may be TRBD2 (6 bases). CDR1 and CDR2 from the germline V gene are ENHRY and SYGVKD. Trimming took off 2 bases at V and 0 bases at J, with 11 bases between the two ends. CDR3 size: 16 residues. CDR3 protein: CAISEGGGDSYNEQFF. In nucleotides, the CDR3 is TGTGCCATCAGTGAGGGGGGAGGAGACTCCTACAATGAGCAGTTCTTC.

The V gene is TRBV5-4, the J gene TRBJ1-6; possible D gene TRBD1, 5 bases. V was clipped by 0 bases and J by 4 bases, with 11 bases between them. Germline CDR1 reads SGHNT; CDR2 reads YYREEE (reference sequence). The CDR3 contains 16 residues. This CDR3 reads CASSLAVTVYNSPLHF. The CDR3 bases are TGTGCCAGCAGCTTGGCCGTGACAGTTTATAATTCACCCCTCCACTTT.

As to this clone: The junction and the germline gene differ at one end; a read error may be behind it. V and J are TRBV5-6 and TRBJ1-2, with TRBD1 matching over 9 bases. In germline, CDR1 is SGHDT, CDR2 YYEEEE. The CDR3 extends over 16 amino acids. The CDR3 nucleotides read TGTGCCAGCAGCTCGGACAGGGGTAGGATGGTCTATGGCTACCCCTTC. It codes for CASSSDRGRMVYGYPF.

This chain joins TRBV29-1 and TRBJ2-7; a weak D match, TRBD1 (5 bases). CDR3 length: 13 amino acids. Germline lookup yields CDR1 SQVTM and CDR2 ANQGSEA. Trimming removed 4 bases from V and 5 bases from J, with 15 bases in between. CDR3 loop: CSVGGRVFNEQYF. The DNA for the CDR3 is TGCAGCGTTGGAGGCAGGGTATTCAACGAGCAGTACTTC.

The V and J genes are TRBV19 and TRBJ1-5; perhaps TRBD1 as D (6 bases). Germline V gives CDR1 LNHDA, CDR2 SQIVND (reference sequence). This CDR3 region has 15 residues. Trimming cost V 7 bases and J 3 bases, with 16 bases left between them. Written as DNA, the CDR3 is TGTGCCAGTAAAGTGGGGGCAGACAACAATCAGCCCCAGCATTTT. It codes for CASKVGADNNQPQHF.

This sequence joins TRBV5-1 and TRBJ2-7, with D perhaps matching TRBD1 (6 bases). The germline V and J ends were trimmed by 0 bases and 3 bases, with 10 bases remaining between them. This CDR3 has 14 amino acids. CDR1 and CDR2 from the germline V gene are SGHRS and YFSETQ. The CDR3 DNA sequence: TGCGCCAGCAGCTTGGAGATGGACAGCTACGAGCAGTACTTC. It translates to CASSLEMDSYEQYF.

This clone was found once. The chain links TRBV7-3 to TRBJ1-2; 7 bases are shared with TRBD1. Trimming cost V 5 bases and J 4 bases; bases outside gene matches: 7. The germline V gene has CDR1 SGHTA and CDR2 FQGTGA. This CDR3 has 14 amino acids. In DNA form, the CDR3 reads TGTGCCAGCAGCCCACAAAGGGACAGCTATGGCTACACCTTC. As protein: CASSPQRDSYGYTF. Full variable domain (outside the CDR3, taken from reference TRBV7-3 and TRBJ1-2): GAGVSQTPSNKVTEKGKYVELRCDPISGHTALYWYRQSLGQGPEFLIYFQGTGAADDSGLPNDRFFAVRPEGSVSTLKIQRTERGDSAVYLCASSPQRDSYGYTFGSGTRLTVV.

The chain is built from TRBV4-3 and TRBJ1-2, with 9 bases fitting TRBD1. This CDR3 has 14 amino acids. The germline gives CDR1 LGHNA, CDR2 YSLEER. J was trimmed by 10 bases and V by 2 bases; bases with no gene match: 8. The CDR3 DNA reads as TGCGCCAGCAGCCAATCCCGACAGGGGGAGACCTACACCTTC. Protein product: CASSQSRQGETYTF.

The V gene is TRBV7-3, the J gene TRBJ2-1, with D possibly being TRBD2 (6 bases). V lost 6 bases and J 5 bases, leaving 17 bases between the germline ends. This CDR3 is 15 amino acids long. CDR1 is SGHTA, CDR2 FQGTGA, per germline. In nucleotides, the CDR3 is TGTGCCAGCAGGACTTTGGCGGGACCAAACAATGAGCAGTTCTTC. It codes for CASRTLAGPNNEQFF.

The rearrangement joins TRBV11-2 to TRBJ1-1; the D is unclear. The CDR3 has 13 residues. V lost 3 bases and J lost 1, with 6 bases in between. The germline CDR1 and CDR2 sequences are SGHAT and FQNNGV. The CDR3 DNA is TGTGCCAGCAGCTTCAACAGGAACACTGAAGCTTTCTTT. Protein product: CASSFNRNTEAFF.

This clone was seen only a few times. V gene TRBV7-2 combines with J gene TRBJ2-3, with TRBD1 matching over 8 bases. Germline V gene sequence: CDR1 SGHTA, CDR2 FQGNSA. V dropped 5 bases and J dropped 6; count of bases not matched to a gene: 7. The CDR3 is made up of 14 amino acids. The CDR3 DNA is TGTGCCAGCAGCCTAAACAGGGGGATCGATACGCAGTATTTT. Translation gives CASSLNRGIDTQYF.

The genes are TRBV6-1 and TRBJ2-1; a possible D gene is TRBD1 (6 bases). Germline-derived CDR1 and CDR2 are MNHNS and SASEGT. V was shortened by 4 bases and J by 8 bases, with 12 bases between the two germline ends. The CDR3 is 13 amino acids. The DNA of the CDR3 is TGTGCCAGCAGTGCTACAGGGTTGGATGAGCAGTTCTTC. This translates into CASSATGLDEQFF.